This entry lists 19 T cell receptor beta chains sequenced from one sample in a study of CD8 T cells in Susac syndrome. It was with random hexamers that 0.5 to 1 ug RNA was reverse transcribed. TCRdb reprocessed the immunoSEQ multiplex PCR reads via MiXCR and lists one record per CDR3 protein. The top ten clones hold about 0.091% of a sample with some 220,000 distinct CDR3 sequences, 95% of them seen once. The sequenced sample was CD4+ T cells from PBMCs. The receptors stem from a human donor with multiple sclerosis.

This sequence joins TRBV15 and TRBJ1-1; TRBD1 might be the D (5 bases). Germline-derived CDR1 and CDR2 are LNHNV and YYDKDF (reference sequence). The CDR3 contains 11 residues. Deletions cut 8 bases from V and 1 base from J, with 5 bases between. Here the CDR3 DNA reads TGTGCCACCGGGGCGAACACTGAAGCTTTCTTT. Its protein is CATGANTEAFF.

The rearrangement uses TRBV7-9 and TRBJ2-1; a possible D gene is TRBD2 (6 bases). The CDR3 is 12 amino acids. Trimming shortened V by 3 bases and J by 14 bases, and 14 bases separated the two germline ends. Per germline, CDR1 SEHNR and CDR2 FQNEAQ (reference sequence). CDR3 loop: CASSLSVEGKFF. CDR3 nucleotides: TGTGCCAGCAGCTTGTCTGTGGAGGGCAAGTTCTTC.

The chain joins TRBV15 to TRBJ1-1; 7 bases match TRBD1. Germline V gene data show CDR1 as LNHNV and CDR2 as YYDKDF (reference sequence). The CDR3 is 15 residues long. J lost 1 base, V lost 8 bases, and 10 bases had no gene match. The CDR3 DNA reads TGTGCCACCGCCTGGGACAGACACCCGAACACTGAAGCTTTCTTT. It yields the protein CATAWDRHPNTEAFF.

The chain links TRBV30 to TRBJ1-5; unclear D gene. The CDR3 is made up of 15 amino acids. The ends were cut back, 2 bases at V and 0 bases at J, with 11 bases in the middle. Germline CDR1 and CDR2: GTSNPN and SVGIG (reference sequence). For the CDR3, the DNA is TGTGCCTGGAGTTCGGGTCCGTATAGCAATCAGCCCCAGCATTTT. This translates into CAWSSGPYSNQPQHF.

This chain links TRBV6-1 with TRBJ2-3, with D possibly being TRBD2 (7 bases). CDR3 length: 16 residues. The V gene lost 6 bases and the J gene lost 2 bases, with 18 bases spanning the gap. CDR1 is MNHNS, CDR2 SASEGT, per germline. The DNA for the CDR3 is TGTGCCAGCAGCCACAGAGGGGGGGGCTTCACAGATACGCAGTATTTT. It yields the protein CASSHRGGGFTDTQYF.

This clonotype was observed a handful of times. An end of the junction differs from the germline gene, which may be a read error. V and J are TRBV5-1 and TRBJ1-2, with TRBD1 as a possible D gene (5 bases). Germline values: CDR1 SGHRS, CDR2 YFSETQ. The CDR3 has 14 amino acids. CDR3 nucleotides: TGTGCCAGCAGCTTGGAAGGGGTAGGGTATGGCTACACCTTC. It yields the protein CASSLEGVGYGYTF.

The V call is TRBV9, the J call TRBJ2-5; D call uncertain. Germline V CDR1 and CDR2: SGDLS, YYNGEE. The CDR3 contains 13 residues. Trimming took off 4 bases at V and 5 bases at J, with 12 bases between the two ends. CDR3 in DNA: TGTGCCAGCAGCTTCGGGCTAGTTGAGACCCAGTACTTC. It specifies CASSFGLVETQYF.

V is TRBV29-1 and J is TRBJ2-1, with D possibly TRBD2 on 6 matching bases. This CDR3 spans 12 amino acids. The V end was cut by 7 bases, the J end by 6 bases, with 13 bases between. Per germline, CDR1 SQVTM and CDR2 ANQGSEA. In nucleotides, the CDR3 is TGCAGCGCGACGGGACTCTCCAATGAGCAGTTCTTC. Translating it yields CSATGLSNEQFF.

The genes are TRBV18 and TRBJ2-5; no clear D gene. CDR1 and CDR2 (germline): KGHSH, LQKENI. This CDR3 region has 17 residues. Deletions cut 3 bases from V and 0 bases from J, with 17 bases between. The CDR3 region is CASSPMRLPQNQETQYF. As DNA, the CDR3 is TGTGCCAGCTCACCCATGAGACTGCCCCAAAACCAAGAGACCCAGTACTTC.

V gene TRBV3-1 combines with J gene TRBJ1-1; possible D gene TRBD1, 5 bases. The CDR3 runs 14 residues. The germline V gene encodes CDR1 LGHDT and CDR2 YNNKEL (reference sequence). Trimming pared 1 base from V and 2 bases from J, leaving 8 bases between. CDR3 sequence: CASSQVGENTEAFF. DNA of the CDR3: TGTGCCAGCAGCCAAGTGGGGGAAAACACTGAAGCTTTCTTT.

The chain carries TRBV3-1 and TRBJ1-2, with a possible D match to TRBD1 (5 bases). CDR1 LGHDT and CDR2 YNNKEL come from the germline V gene (reference sequence). Trimming shortened V by 5 bases and J by 5 bases, and 12 bases separated the two germline ends. This CDR3 has 13 residues. For the CDR3, the DNA is TGTGCCAGCAGCTCAGGGACCCTTTATGGCTACACCTTC. Translating it yields CASSSGTLYGYTF.

DNA of the CDR3: TGCAGCGTCAGCGGTGACCGAGACAATCAGCCCCAGCATTTT. Protein: CSVSGDRDNQPQHF. This sequence joins TRBV29-1 and TRBJ1-5; D is unresolved. With 6 bases removed from V and 3 bases from J, the gap between germline ends came to 15 bases. This CDR3 spans 14 amino acids. CDR1 SQVTM and CDR2 ANQGSEA come from the germline V gene.

The J gene is TRBJ2-1, the V gene TRBV3-1, with TRBD1 matching over 11 bases. Per germline, CDR1 LGHDT and CDR2 YNNKEL (reference sequence). J gave up 4 bases and V 1 base, and 3 bases lay outside the gene matches. The CDR3 consists of 16 residues. CDR3 amino acids: CASSQVGTGGYNEQFF. CDR3 bases: TGTGCCAGCAGCCAAGTCGGGACAGGGGGGTACAATGAGCAGTTCTTC.

J is TRBJ2-3 and V is TRBV4-2; possible D gene TRBD2, 5 bases. CDR1 LGHNA and CDR2 YNFKEQ come from the germline V gene. Trimming took off 0 bases at V and 0 bases at J, with 7 bases between the two ends. CDR3 length: 15 residues. CDR3 sequence (DNA): TGTGCCAGCAGCCAAGATTGGAGGAGCACAGATACGCAGTATTTT. It codes for CASSQDWRSTDTQYF.

The chain has TRBV29-1 and TRBJ2-5; D is unclear. The CDR3 contains 12 residues. V gave up 3 bases and J gave up 4 bases, with 9 bases separating them. Looked up from germline, CDR1 is SQVTM and CDR2 is ANQGSEA. The CDR3 region is CSVEKVGETQYF. The CDR3 DNA follows: TGCAGCGTTGAGAAGGTCGGAGAGACCCAGTACTTC.

This clonotype was seen just once. The V gene is TRBV30, the J gene TRBJ2-5; 10 nucleotides align to TRBD2. The length of the CDR3 is 11 residues. The trim removed 8 bases at V and 5 bases at J, leaving 2 bases unmatched. CDR1 is GTSNPN, CDR2 SVGIG, per germline (reference sequence). The CDR3 DNA reads TGTGCCCAGGGACTAGCGGAGACCCAGTACTTC. Translation gives CAQGLAETQYF.

V is TRBV27 and J is TRBJ2-7; TRBD2 matches 12 bases. Germline V gives CDR1 MNHEY, CDR2 SMNVEV (reference sequence). V gave up 6 bases and J gave up 0 bases; unmatched junction bases: 9. This CDR3 is 17 amino acids long. This CDR3 reads CASSSLAGGQHSYEQYF. CDR3 DNA sequence: TGTGCCAGCAGCTCACTAGCGGGGGGTCAACACTCCTACGAGCAGTACTTC.

This clonotype was observed a single time. The chain carries TRBV29-1 and TRBJ2-3; D is possibly TRBD1 or TRBD2 (5 bases each). The CDR3 is made up of 10 amino acids. The V gene's germline CDR1 is SQVTM and CDR2 ANQGSEA. Between the trimmed V and J ends, which lost 6 bases and 11 bases, there was a span of 12 bases. The CDR3 loop reads CSVGDAEQYF. The CDR3 DNA sequence: TGCAGCGTGGGGGATGCGGAGCAGTATTTT.

The chain is built from TRBV3-1 and TRBJ1-1, with D maybe TRBD1 (6 bases). This CDR3 comprises 17 residues. V shed 1 base and J shed 5 bases, with 20 bases lying between them. The germline CDR1 and CDR2 sequences are LGHDT and YNNKEL (reference sequence). This chain's CDR3 is CASSQGQVLVVGTEAFF. DNA of the CDR3: TGTGCCAGCAGCCAAGGACAGGTACTGGTGGTCGGGACTGAAGCTTTCTTT. Full variable domain (rest looked up from reference TRBV3-1 and TRBJ1-1): DTAVSQTPKYLVTQMGNDKSIKCEQNLGHDTMYWYKQDSKKFLKIMFSYNNKELIINETVPNRFSPKSPDKAHLNLHINSLELGDSAVYFCASSQGQVLVVGTEAFFGQGTRLTVV.